The text below deals with one T cell receptor beta chain. There is no known antigen for this receptor. No much larger clonotype is one base removed from it; base qualities were not supplied. The data belong to a study of shared clonotypes between healthy human individuals (dated by TCRdb to about 2020). As for the study more broadly: A couple of women and a few men aged 18 to 49 years were included in the cohort. Per donor, three plates each were used for CD4 naive and CD4 memory, two for CD8 naive, and one for CD8 memory. Each donor's leukapheresis produced roughly between roughly 0.85 and 9.5 billion PBMCs. To increase sequencing depth and limit assay-specific biases, TCR repertoire library preparation and sequencing were carried out by different laboratories using diverse techniques. To estimate repertoire size and how much clonotype sharing occurs between individuals, the study deeply sequenced the blood TCR repertoires of five or six healthy adults.

TCR CDR3 regions were amplified from genomic DNA by multiplex PCR using the deep immunoSEQ assay. Extracted genomic DNA from each cell subset was spread evenly across all wells of several immunoSEQ 96-well plates, with each plate serving as a replicate. For sorted subsets, each replicate PCR was loaded with 200 to 250 ng genomic DNA, equivalent to 30,000 to 35,000 T cell genomes. The purified libraries were quantified using a Qubit 3.0 fluorometer, sized with a Bioanalyzer 2100, and then quantified again using the KAPA Library Quantification kit. Every immunoSEQ 96-well plate was sequenced on a dedicated single-read 150-cycle Illumina NextSeq 550 flow cell. Per the source publication's procedure: The immunoSEQ output contained only junctional sequences without quality scores, so filtering could not match that applied to full-length reads. To assign V/J genes and CDR3, sequences were annotated against IMGT germline references using PyIR, a Python wrapper for IgBLAST v1.9. Reads with weak V/J assignments (E-value above 1e-6), missing CDR3, stop codons, out-of-frame junctions, or ambiguous translated residues were removed. V3J clonotypes were defined by identical inferred V gene, J gene, and CDR3 amino acid sequence. Percentage overlap between repertoires was calculated by dividing the number of shared unique clonotypes by the size of the smaller repertoire. Three approaches were used to assess repertoire richness: RTK rarefaction, the Chao1 estimator, and Recon v2.1 estimates of unobserved clonotypes. OLGA was used to compute generation probabilities for all TCRbeta clonotypes that the gDNA method yielded from a few donors. Sourced from immuneACCESS, this table was stored by TCRdb with only in-frame sequences that have V and J called. A share of the clones is absent; for the studies checked, an unresolved V gene accounts for under half, and the remainder has no known explanation. V, J and clone size derive from that table, while D and trimming were established from the DNA sequence. The table for this sample lists approximately 2,000,000 clones; 93% of them were counted only once. Jointly, the top ten make up under 2% of the sample.

What the study reported, not specific to this receptor: Higher generation probabilities were observed for clonotypes shared by all four sorted-subset donors than for non-shared clonotypes. Larger estimated clonotype richness was generally found for naive subsets than for memory subsets. Pairwise subsampling led to the expectation that sequencing depth would affect the degree of clonotype sharing among donors. The genetic and exposure-history diversity represented was limited by the small number of donors. Incomplete sequencing was indicated by rarefaction of sorted-subset datasets, despite the large sequencing depth. Sampling was restricted to blood, and TCR repertoires in tissues likely differ from the TCR repertoires found in blood. When several donors were compared, the shared fraction of clonotypes was about 5% for naive CD4, around 3.6% for naive CD8, 2.3% for memory CD4, and roughly 0.43% for memory CD8.

CD8 naive samples were CD45RO-negative cells positively selected for CCR7, giving a CD45RA+CCR7+ population that excluded TemRA cells. The donors were healthy, HIV-negative adults who had no recently reported acute infections or vaccinations. Every donor was a Caucasian adult residing in Nashville, Tennessee, USA. Blood was obtained by leukapheresis, after which PBMCs were separated by Ficoll-Histopaque density gradient centrifugation and cryopreserved in liquid nitrogen vapor phase. Analytical flow cytometry was used to check the purity and quantity of every magnetically sorted T cell population. Each sorted fraction had its genomic DNA isolated and then quantified by UV absorbance on a Nanodrop 2000c. Sequencing was carried out using naive CD8+ T cells from PBMCs. The cell subset or site label corresponds to: CD45RA+CCR7+. This TCR came from a man between 18 and 35 years old in good health. Some clones in this sample may be carry-over from other donors' samples.

This receptor has the CDR3 CASSFSGEGYTF. The nucleotide sequence reads as follows: TGTGCCAGCAGTTTTTCCGGGGAAGGCTACACCTTC. The chain is assembled from TRBV6-5 and TRBJ1-2, with the D gene too uncertain to name. The junction shows trimming of 4 bases on V and 8 bases on J, plus 11 bases between the germline ends. From the cysteine up to the phenylalanine, the CDR3 has a length of 12 residues. The CDR3 DNA has 36 bases and is translated from base 1. The CDR1 and CDR2 encoded by the germline V gene are MNHEY and SVGAGI.